The clone carrying this T cell receptor (beta chain) has more than one count but fewer than ten. The target antigen is unknown. At one of its ends the junction is not consistent with the germline gene, which may arise from a read error. The data were obtained in a study of beta chain features in type 1 diabetes. Overall study results and limits: Type 1 diabetes patients had TCRB CDR3s that were shorter (moderately but significantly so) in all four CD4+ subsets. cDNA-based sequencing might over-represent cells highly expressing TCR. The VDJ junctions of type 1 diabetes patients carried fewer insertions and more deletions.

This CDR3 is 15 amino acids long. CDR1 and CDR2 (germline): GTSNPN, SVGIG (reference sequence). The whole isolated RNA underwent reverse transcription, so sequencing captured expressed TCRB transcripts. Profiling relied on immunoSEQ multiplex PCR, and the TCRdb table lists in-frame clones only, not all of them. Among about 160,000 clones listed, approximately 8% were seen once. Every donor provided one heparinised blood draw, which averaged approximately 100 mL. The chain links TRBV30 to TRBJ2-1, with 9 bases matching TRBD2. Sequencing input: central memory CD4+ T cells from blood. The clonotype comes from a man aged 18 to 30 with type 1 diabetes. DNA for the CDR3: TGTGCCTGGAGTGTAGGTGGCGGGGGGGACAATGGGCAGTTCTTC. It encodes CAWSVGGGGDNGQFF.